One and the same sample provided the 11 T cell receptor beta chains below, sequenced in a study of cytomegalovirus exposure and HLA in healthy donors. A multiplex PCR was run with 60 Vbeta primers and 13 Jbeta primers. Clones were read by immunoSEQ multiplex PCR, and TCRdb kept only the in-frame ones, dropping some. The repertoire has 99,000 or so clones, roughly three quarters of them found once; the top ten carry under 4%. Input material: PBMCs. The receptor source for this set is a man younger than 40 in good health and CMV-seronegative.

This chain links TRBV19 with TRBJ1-6; no reliable D call. This CDR3 is 14 amino acids long. Germline CDR1 is LNHDA and CDR2 is SQIVND (reference sequence). V lost 3 bases, J lost 7 bases, and 10 bases lay in between. The CDR3 loop is CASSIDIGNSPLHF. Here the CDR3 DNA reads TGTGCCAGTAGTATTGACATCGGAAATTCACCCCTCCACTTT.

The chain combines TRBV5-5 with TRBJ1-5, with D tentatively TRBD1 (5 bases). The CDR3 is 17 residues long. The V and J ends lost 4 bases and 6 bases respectively, with 23 bases between them. Germline CDR1 is SGHKS and CDR2 is YYEKEE (reference sequence). The CDR3 nucleotides are TGTGCCAGCAGCCCAGGGTTGGCGGCTGGTGGACGTCAGCCCCAGCATTTT. Protein product: CASSPGLAAGGRQPQHF.

The V gene is TRBV29-1, the J gene TRBJ2-5; 7 nucleotides agree with TRBD2. CDR1 is SQVTM, CDR2 ANQGSEA, per germline. V was clipped by 4 bases and J by 4 bases; unmatched bases: 6. The CDR3 is made up of 13 amino acids. As DNA, the CDR3 is TGCAGCGTTGTGGGAGGGCCTTCAGAGACCCAGTACTTC. Translation gives CSVVGGPSETQYF.

The chain recombines TRBV28 with TRBJ1-4, with TRBD1 as a possible D gene (6 bases). CDR3 length: 15 residues. Germline CDR1 and CDR2: MDHEN and SYDVKM. V was cut by 5 bases and J by 5 bases, with 15 bases left in between. The CDR3, as DNA: TGTGCCAGCAGTCTTCACAGGGTTAGGAATGAAAAACTGTTTTTT. This codes for CASSLHRVRNEKLFF.

The chain recombines TRBV7-9 with TRBJ2-1; TRBD2 agrees at 8 bases. Losses at the gene ends were 3 bases for V and 7 bases for J; bases not matched to a gene: 5. CDR3 length: 14 amino acids. The germline V gene encodes CDR1 SEHNR and CDR2 FQNEAQ (reference sequence). This chain's CDR3 is CASSLGGRTNEQFF. CDR3 in DNA: TGTGCCAGCAGCTTGGGCGGGAGGACGAATGAGCAGTTCTTC. Full variable domain (missing parts from reference TRBV7-9 and TRBJ2-1): DTGVSQNPRHKITKRGQNVTFRCDPISEHNRLYWYRQTLGQGPEFLTYFQNEAQLEKSRLLSDRFSAERPKGSFSTLEIQRTEQGDSAMYLCASSLGGRTNEQFFGPGTRLTVL.

The chain links TRBV6-5 to TRBJ2-5, with D maybe TRBD1 (5 bases). This CDR3 has 16 residues. The V end lost 3 bases, the J end lost 2 bases, and 16 bases lay between the germline ends. Germline values: CDR1 MNHEY, CDR2 SVGAGI. Here the CDR3 reads CASSYIVRAGQETQYF. The CDR3 DNA follows: TGTGCCAGCAGTTATATAGTCAGGGCTGGGCAAGAGACCCAGTACTTC.

This chain joins TRBV11-1 and TRBJ2-7; 7 bases line up with TRBD2. V gave up 6 bases and J gave up 8 bases; unmatched junction bases: 19. The CDR3 extends over 16 amino acids. Germline-derived CDR1 and CDR2 are SGHAT and FQDESV (reference sequence). The CDR3 sequence: CASRPLSSGPYEKQYF. Written as DNA, the CDR3 is TGTGCCAGCAGGCCACTATCTAGCGGACCCTACGAGAAGCAGTACTTC.

This chain links TRBV7-2 with TRBJ2-7; 9 bases match TRBD2. There are 17 residues in the CDR3. Unmatched junction bases numbered 13, after V lost 3 bases and J lost 4 bases. In germline, CDR1 is SGHTA, CDR2 FQGNSA. For the CDR3, the DNA is TGTGCCAGCAGCTTTGGGAGCCGGCTAGCGGGAACTTACGAGCAGTACTTC. Its protein product is CASSFGSRLAGTYEQYF. The full variable domain, rest sourced from reference TRBV7-2 and TRBJ2-7, is GAGVSQSPSNKVTEKGKDVELRCDPISGHTALYWYRQSLGQGLEFLIYFQGNSAPDKSGLPSDRFSAERTGGSVSTLTIQRTQQEDSAVYLCASSFGSRLAGTYEQYFGPGTRLTVT.

J is TRBJ2-1 and V is TRBV29-1, with 10 nucleotides matching TRBD2. After removal of 1 base from V and 4 bases from J, the junction contained 10 bases not matched to a gene. This CDR3 region has 17 residues. Germline lookup yields CDR1 SQVTM and CDR2 ANQGSEA. CDR3 coding DNA: TGCAGCGTTGAAGGACTGGCTAGCGGGAGAAAGTACAATGAGCAGTTCTTC. Its protein is CSVEGLASGRKYNEQFF.

The chain uses TRBV7-9 and TRBJ2-5; tentatively, D is TRBD2 (5 bases). With 7 bases removed from V and 5 bases from J, the gap between germline ends came to 17 bases. This CDR3 comprises 14 residues. Germline CDR1 reads SEHNR; CDR2 reads FQNEAQ (reference sequence). The CDR3 sequence is CASTRPGRGETQYF. For the CDR3, the DNA is TGTGCCAGCACCCGCCCGGGCCGCGGGGAGACCCAGTACTTC.

This clone showed up just a few times. The gene calls are TRBV23-1 and TRBJ1-3; D is ambiguous. TRBV23-1 is given ORF status, its function remaining uncertain. V was pared by 0 bases and J by 0 bases, with 24 bases between. This CDR3 spans 21 amino acids. The CDR3 DNA reads as TGCGCCAGCAGTCAATCGACCGAACCCCGGAAACACGGGAGCTCTGGAAACACCATATATTTT. Translating gives CASSQSTEPRKHGSSGNTIYF.